The sequence of this TCR beta chain was determined in a study of blood T cell repertoires in COVID-19. Study background: Acute-phase and convalescent COVID-19 samples originated in the United States, Italy and Spain. The cDNA or gDNA used as material had been derived from T cells, B-cell-depleted T cells, or PBMCs.

Germline V gene lookup returns CDR1 SGHVS and CDR2 FQNEAQ. Trimming cost V 2 bases and J 2 bases, with 7 bases left between them. There are 14 residues in the CDR3. Study processing details: From reference gene primer amplification, estimates of nucleated cell counts were derived. Method: immunoSEQ multiplex PCR; TCRdb's copy keeps in-frame clones and lacks some. D and trimming were read from the DNA, whereas the V and J calls and clone size are those reported in that table. The profile shows approximately 210,000 clones, about 87% of them singletons. The TCR sequence derives from a man between 65 and 85 years old with acute or convalescent COVID-19. Sequencing input: peripheral blood. The chain combines TRBV7-8 with TRBJ1-5; D uncertain. The CDR3 loop reads CASSLNTGNQPQHF. Written as DNA, the CDR3 is TGTGCCAGCAGCTTAAACACAGGCAATCAGCCCCAGCATTTT.